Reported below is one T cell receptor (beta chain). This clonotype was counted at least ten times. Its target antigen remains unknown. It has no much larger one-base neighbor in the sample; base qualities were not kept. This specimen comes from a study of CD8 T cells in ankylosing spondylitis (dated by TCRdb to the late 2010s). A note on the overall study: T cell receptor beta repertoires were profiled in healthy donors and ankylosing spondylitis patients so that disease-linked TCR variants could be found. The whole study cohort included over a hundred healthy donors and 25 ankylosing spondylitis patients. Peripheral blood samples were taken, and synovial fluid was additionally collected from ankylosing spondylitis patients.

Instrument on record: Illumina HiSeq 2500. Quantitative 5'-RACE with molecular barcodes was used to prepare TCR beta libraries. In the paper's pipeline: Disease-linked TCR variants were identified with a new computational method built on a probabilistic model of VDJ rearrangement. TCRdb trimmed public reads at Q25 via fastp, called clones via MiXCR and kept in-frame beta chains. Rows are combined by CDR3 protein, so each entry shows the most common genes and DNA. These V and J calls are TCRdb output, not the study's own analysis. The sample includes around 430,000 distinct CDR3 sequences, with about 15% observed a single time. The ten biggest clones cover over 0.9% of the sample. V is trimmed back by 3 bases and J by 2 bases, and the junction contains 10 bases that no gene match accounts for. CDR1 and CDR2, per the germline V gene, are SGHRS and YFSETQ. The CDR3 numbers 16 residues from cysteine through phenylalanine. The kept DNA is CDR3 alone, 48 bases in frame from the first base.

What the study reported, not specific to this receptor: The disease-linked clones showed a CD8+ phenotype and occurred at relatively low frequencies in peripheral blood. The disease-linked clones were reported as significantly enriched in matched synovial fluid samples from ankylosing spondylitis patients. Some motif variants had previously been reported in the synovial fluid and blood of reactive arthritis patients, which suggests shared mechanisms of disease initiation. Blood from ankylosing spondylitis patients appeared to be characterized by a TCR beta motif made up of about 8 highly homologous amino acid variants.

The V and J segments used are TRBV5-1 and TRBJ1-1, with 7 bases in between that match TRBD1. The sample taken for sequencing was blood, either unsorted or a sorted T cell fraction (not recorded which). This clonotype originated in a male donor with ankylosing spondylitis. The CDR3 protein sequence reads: CASSYPTGYDNTEAFF. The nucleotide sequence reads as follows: TGCGCCAGCAGCTACCCGACAGGGTACGACAACACTGAAGCTTTCTTT.